This paragraph covers one TCR beta chain sequence. Antigen unknown. The sample comes from a study of persistence of HIV-infected CD4 T cells. Study-level information: Blood samples, up to roughly 200 mL, came from multiple time points, except a couple of leukapheresis donors sampled once.

Stimulation used 9 to 10 ug/mL lysate from CMV-infected fibroblasts. CD40L-negative CD69-negative CD45RO-high memory CD4+ T cells were sorted as populations depleted of antigen-responding cells. V was pared by 6 bases and J by 5 bases, with 5 bases of the junction left unmatched. The germline gives CDR1 MNHEY, CDR2 SVGAGI. The CDR3 is 13 residues long. The immunoSEQ assay was version 4, run in survey mode. Profiling relied on immunoSEQ multiplex PCR, and the TCRdb table lists in-frame clones only, not all of them. The table shows about 48,000 clones, with more than 70% occurring only once. This specimen was CD4+ T cells sorted from PBMCs after roughly 18-hour stimulation, taken from a patient who received antiretroviral therapy. This clonotype was sampled from an adult man with HIV who was CMV-seropositive. The J gene is TRBJ1-1, the V gene TRBV6-5; 8 bases fit TRBD1. The CDR3 reads CASRVTGVTEAFF. The CDR3, as DNA: TGTGCCAGCAGAGTGACAGGGGTAACTGAAGCTTTCTTT.